The source of this TCR beta chain is a study of blood T cells in healthy people across ages. Findings of the study overall: Estimates of total diversity, which came from one million sequenced T cells, were considered to be underestimates.

On this clonotype: Its antigen is not known.

PCR was performed a second time for about 7 to 11 cycles using a sample-barcoded 5' primer and a J-beta primer mix. MiXCR, applied by TCRdb to the 5' RACE reads, yields one record per CDR3 protein. The sample holds around 820,000 distinct CDR3 sequences, 20% to 25% seen once. The CDR3 sequence is 14 residues long. V gave up 3 bases and J gave up 6 bases, with 12 bases separating them. Germline-derived CDR1 and CDR2 are SEHNR and FQNEAQ (reference sequence). The sample was also linked to a second study, of T cells of mothers and their children. That source reports: From each mother came over 9.5 million TCR beta CDR3 reads, and from each child came a few million.

The sequence came from a boy between 10 and 17 years old in good health. The chain couples TRBV7-9 to TRBJ2-4; TRBD1 might be the D (6 bases). Sequenced input: blood. The CDR3 protein is CASSFGQLGNIQYF. The CDR3 DNA is TGTGCCAGCAGCTTTGGACAGCTCGGAAACATTCAGTACTTC.